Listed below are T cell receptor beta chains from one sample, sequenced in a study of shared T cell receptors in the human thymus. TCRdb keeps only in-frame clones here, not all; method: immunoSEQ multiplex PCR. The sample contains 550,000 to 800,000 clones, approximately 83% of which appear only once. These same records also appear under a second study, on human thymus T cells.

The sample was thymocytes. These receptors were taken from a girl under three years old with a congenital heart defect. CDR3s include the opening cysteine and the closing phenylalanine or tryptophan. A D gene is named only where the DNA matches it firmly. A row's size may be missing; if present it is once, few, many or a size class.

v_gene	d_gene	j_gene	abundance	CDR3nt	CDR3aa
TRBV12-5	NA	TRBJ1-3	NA	TGTGCTAGTTACAGTTCCCTTAGAAACACCATATATTTT	CASYSSLRNTIYF
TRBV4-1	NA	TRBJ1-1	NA	TGCGCCAGCAGCCAATCCCGAACAGGAGAAGAGACTGAAGCTTTCTTT	CASSQSRTGEETEAFF
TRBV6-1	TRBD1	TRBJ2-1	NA	TGTGCCAGCAGTGAAGCTTCGTGGGGAGACAGGGTTTTAGCCCTTGGGTTCTTC	CASSEASWGDRVLALGFF
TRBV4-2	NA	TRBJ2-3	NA	TGTGCCAGCAGCCCCCGTGCAGGGGCGAACTCAGATTTCACAGATACGCAGTATTTT	CASSPRAGANSDFTDTQYF
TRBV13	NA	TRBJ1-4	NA	TGTGCCAGCAGCTTCTCCCCCAACGGGAGTGAAAAACTGTTTTTT	CASSFSPNGSEKLFF
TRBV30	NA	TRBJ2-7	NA	TGTGCCTGGAATAACGACAGGGGAGGGTCCTACGAGCAGTACTTC	CAWNNDRGGSYEQYF
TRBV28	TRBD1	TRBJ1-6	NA	TGTGCCAGCAGGGAGACAGGGTCTGGTTCACCCCTCCACTTT	CASRETGSGSPLHF
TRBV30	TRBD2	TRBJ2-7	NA	TGTGCCTGGAGTCTAGCGGGAGACGAGCAGTACTTC	CAWSLAGDEQYF
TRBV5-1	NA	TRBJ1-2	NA	TGCGCCAGCAGCTTGGAGGCACATACTAAAGCTAACTATGGCTACACCTTC	CASSLEAHTKANYGYTF
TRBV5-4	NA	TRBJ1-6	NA	TGTGCCAGCAGCTCCCCGATACAGGCCAATTCACCCCTCCACTTT	CASSSPIQANSPLHF
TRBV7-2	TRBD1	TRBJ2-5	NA	TGTGCCAGCAGCTTAGTTTTGAGGACAGGGCCGAACCAAGAGACCCAGTACTTC	CASSLVLRTGPNQETQYF
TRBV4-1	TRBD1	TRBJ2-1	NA	TGCGCCAGCAGCCACCACCCGGGACAGAGCGTAAATGAGCAGTTCTTC	CASSHHPGQSVNEQFF
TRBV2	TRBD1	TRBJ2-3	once	TGTGCCAGCAGTGGGGACAGGGGGTCAGATACGCAGTATTTT	CASSGDRGSDTQYF
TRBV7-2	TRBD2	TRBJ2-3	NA	TGTGCCAGCAGCCGATTACTAGCGGGGGGCACCACTAGCACAGATACGCAGTATTTT	CASSRLLAGGTTSTDTQYF
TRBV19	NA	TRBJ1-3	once	TGTGCCAGTAGTATTTGGCGGACAGTTGCTGGAAACACCATATATTTT	CASSIWRTVAGNTIYF